The following is a TCR beta chain sequence with its context. Possible read error: a much larger clone is one base away. The data are from a study of molecular identifiers for immune sequencing clone quantification. TCRdb processed the PCR reads anew with MiXCR; each CDR3 protein has one entry. The table has 70,000 to 95,000 distinct CDR3 sequences, under 20% seen once. This CDR3 is built from 14 residues. Germline V gene sequence: CDR1 MNHEY, CDR2 SVGAGI. The source material was naive CD8+ T cells from blood, with Jurkat cell RNA spiked in. Subset meaning: FACS-sorted CD8+CD4-CCR7+CD45RA+ naive T cells. The sequence was obtained from a human donor in good health. Some libraries in this study had Jurkat cell RNA spiked in. The rearrangement uses TRBV6-5 and TRBJ1-4, with D hard to call. CDR3 sequence: CATSYGIPGEKLFF. The CDR3 nucleotides read TGTGCCACCAGTTACGGAATCCCGGGTGAAAAACTGTTTTTT.